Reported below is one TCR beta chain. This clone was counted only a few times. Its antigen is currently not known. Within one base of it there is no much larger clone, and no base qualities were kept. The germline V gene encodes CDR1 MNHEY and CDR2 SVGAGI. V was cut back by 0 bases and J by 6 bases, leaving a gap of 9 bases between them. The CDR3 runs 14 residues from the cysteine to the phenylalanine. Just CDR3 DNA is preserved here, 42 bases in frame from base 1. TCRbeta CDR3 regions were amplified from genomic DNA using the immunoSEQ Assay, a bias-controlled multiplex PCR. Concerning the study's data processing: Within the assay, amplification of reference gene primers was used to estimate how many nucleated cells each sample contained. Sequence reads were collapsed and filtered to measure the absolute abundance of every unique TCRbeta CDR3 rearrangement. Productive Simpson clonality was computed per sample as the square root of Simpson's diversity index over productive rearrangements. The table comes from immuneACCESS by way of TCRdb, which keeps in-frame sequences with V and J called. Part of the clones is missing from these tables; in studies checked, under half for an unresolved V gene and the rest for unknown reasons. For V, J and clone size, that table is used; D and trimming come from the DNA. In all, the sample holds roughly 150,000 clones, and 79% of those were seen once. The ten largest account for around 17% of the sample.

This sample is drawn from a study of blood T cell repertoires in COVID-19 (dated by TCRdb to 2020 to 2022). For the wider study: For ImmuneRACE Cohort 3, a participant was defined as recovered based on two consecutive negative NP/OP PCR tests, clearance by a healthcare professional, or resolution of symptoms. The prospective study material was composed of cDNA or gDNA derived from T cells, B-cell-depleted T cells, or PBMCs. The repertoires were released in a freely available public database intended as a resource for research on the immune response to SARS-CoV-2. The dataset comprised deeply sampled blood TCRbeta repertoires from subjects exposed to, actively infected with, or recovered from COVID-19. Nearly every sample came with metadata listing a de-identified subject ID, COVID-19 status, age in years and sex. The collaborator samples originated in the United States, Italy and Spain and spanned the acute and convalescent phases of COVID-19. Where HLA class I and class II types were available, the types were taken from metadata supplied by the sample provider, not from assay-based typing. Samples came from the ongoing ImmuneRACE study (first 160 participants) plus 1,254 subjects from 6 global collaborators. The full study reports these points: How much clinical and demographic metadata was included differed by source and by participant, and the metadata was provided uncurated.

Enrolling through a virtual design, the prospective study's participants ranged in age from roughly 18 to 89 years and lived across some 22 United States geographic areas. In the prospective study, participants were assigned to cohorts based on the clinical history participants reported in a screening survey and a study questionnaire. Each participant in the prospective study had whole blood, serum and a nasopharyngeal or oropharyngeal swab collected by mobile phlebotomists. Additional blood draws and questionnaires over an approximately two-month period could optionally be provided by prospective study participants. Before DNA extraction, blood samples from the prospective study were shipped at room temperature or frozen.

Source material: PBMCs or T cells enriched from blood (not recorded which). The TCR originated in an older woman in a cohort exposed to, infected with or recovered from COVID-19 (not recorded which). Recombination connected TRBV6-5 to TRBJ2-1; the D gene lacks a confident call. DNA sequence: TGTGCCAGCAGTTACTCGAACCTCGGCAATGAGCAGTTCTTC. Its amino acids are CASSYSNLGNEQFF.